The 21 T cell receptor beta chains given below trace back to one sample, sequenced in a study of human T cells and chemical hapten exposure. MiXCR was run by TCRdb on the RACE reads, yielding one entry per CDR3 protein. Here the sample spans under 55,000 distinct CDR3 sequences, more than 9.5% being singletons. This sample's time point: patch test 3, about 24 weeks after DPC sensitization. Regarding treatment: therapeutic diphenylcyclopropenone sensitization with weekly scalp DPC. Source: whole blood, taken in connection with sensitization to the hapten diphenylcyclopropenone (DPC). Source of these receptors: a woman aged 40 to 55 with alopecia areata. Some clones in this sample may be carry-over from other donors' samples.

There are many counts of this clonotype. The CDR3, as DNA: TGCAGTGCACGCGGACTAGTTATGGTCGACGAGCAGTACTTC. Protein: CSARGLVMVDEQYF. The V call is TRBV20-1, the J call TRBJ2-7, with TRBD2 matching over 7 bases. Trimming cost V 6 bases and J 5 bases; bases outside gene matches: 13. The CDR3 covers 14 residues. Germline lookup yields CDR1 DFQATT and CDR2 SNEGSKA (reference sequence).

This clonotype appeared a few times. CDR3 bases: TGCAGCGTTGAGGCTAGCGGCAATGAGCAGTTCTTC. Translating gives CSVEASGNEQFF. The V gene is TRBV29-1, the J gene TRBJ2-1, with 7 bases identical to TRBD2. V shed 3 bases and J 6 bases; nucleotides not matched to a gene: 2. CDR1 is SQVTM and CDR2 is ANQGSEA in the germline V gene. The CDR3 is 12 amino acids.

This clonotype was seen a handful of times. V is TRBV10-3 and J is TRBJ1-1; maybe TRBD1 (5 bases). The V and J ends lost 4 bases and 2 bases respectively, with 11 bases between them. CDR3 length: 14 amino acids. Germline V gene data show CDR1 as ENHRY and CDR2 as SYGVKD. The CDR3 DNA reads TGTGCCATCAGTGGGGGGAGGACTAACACTGAAGCTTTCTTT. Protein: CAISGGRTNTEAFF.

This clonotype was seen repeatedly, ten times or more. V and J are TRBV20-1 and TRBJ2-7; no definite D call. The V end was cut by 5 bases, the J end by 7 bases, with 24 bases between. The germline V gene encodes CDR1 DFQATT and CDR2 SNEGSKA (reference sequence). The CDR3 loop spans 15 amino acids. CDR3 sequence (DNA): TGCAGTGCTTCAACTTCCATGACCGAAGTGAGGGAGCAGTACTTC. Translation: CSASTSMTEVREQYF.

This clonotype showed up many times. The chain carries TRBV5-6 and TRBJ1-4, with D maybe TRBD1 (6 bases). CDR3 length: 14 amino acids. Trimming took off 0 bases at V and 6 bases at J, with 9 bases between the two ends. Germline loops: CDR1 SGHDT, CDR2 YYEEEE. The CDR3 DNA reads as TGTGCCAGCAGCTTGGACAGGGTAGATGAAAAACTGTTTTTT. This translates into CASSLDRVDEKLFF. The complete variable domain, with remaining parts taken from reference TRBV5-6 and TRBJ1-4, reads DAGVTQSPTHLIKTRGQQVTLRCSPKSGHDTVSWYQQALGQGPQFIFQYYEEEERQRGNFPDRFSGHQFPNYSSELNVNALLLGDSALYLCASSLDRVDEKLFFGSGTQLSVL.

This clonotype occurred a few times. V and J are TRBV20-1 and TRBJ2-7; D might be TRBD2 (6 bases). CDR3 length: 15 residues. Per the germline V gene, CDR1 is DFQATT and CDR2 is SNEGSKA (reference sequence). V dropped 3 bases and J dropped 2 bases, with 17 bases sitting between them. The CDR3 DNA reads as TGCAGTGCTAGGCTTAGGGCTAGCGTTACCTACGAGCAGTACTTC. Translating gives CSARLRASVTYEQYF.

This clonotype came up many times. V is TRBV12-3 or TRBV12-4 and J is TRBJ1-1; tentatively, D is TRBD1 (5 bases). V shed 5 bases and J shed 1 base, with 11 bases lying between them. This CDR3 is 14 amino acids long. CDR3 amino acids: CASSPTGGNTEAFF. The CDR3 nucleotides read TGTGCCAGCAGTCCAACTGGGGGGAACACTGAAGCTTTCTTT.

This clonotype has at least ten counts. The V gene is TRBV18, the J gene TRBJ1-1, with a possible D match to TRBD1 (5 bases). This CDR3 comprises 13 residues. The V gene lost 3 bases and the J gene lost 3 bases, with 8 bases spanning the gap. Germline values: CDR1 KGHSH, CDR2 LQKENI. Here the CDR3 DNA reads TGTGCCAGCTCACCTAAGACAGACACTGAAGCTTTCTTT. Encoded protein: CASSPKTDTEAFF.

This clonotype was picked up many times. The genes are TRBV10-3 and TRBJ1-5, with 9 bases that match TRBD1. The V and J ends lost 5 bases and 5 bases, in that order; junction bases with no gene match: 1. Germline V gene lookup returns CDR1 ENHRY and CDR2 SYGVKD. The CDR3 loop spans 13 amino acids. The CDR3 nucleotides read TGTGCCATCAGTCGGGACAGGGATCAGCCCCAGCATTTT. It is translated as CAISRDRDQPQHF.

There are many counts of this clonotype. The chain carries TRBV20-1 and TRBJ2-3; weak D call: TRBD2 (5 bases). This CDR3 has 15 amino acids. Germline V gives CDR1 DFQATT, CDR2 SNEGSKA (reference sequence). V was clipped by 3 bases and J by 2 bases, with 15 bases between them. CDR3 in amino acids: CSASSQEEPTDTQYF. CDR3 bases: TGCAGTGCTAGTTCTCAGGAGGAGCCCACAGATACGCAGTATTTT.

Here the CDR3 DNA reads TGTGCCAGAGTCCCAGTCGACGAAAAACTGTTTTTT. Its protein product is CARVPVDEKLFF. The rearrangement joins TRBV7-2 to TRBJ1-4; no clear D gene. V lost 9 bases and J 8 bases, leaving 13 bases between the germline ends. This CDR3 contains 12 residues. Germline CDR1 and CDR2: SGHTA and FQGNSA.

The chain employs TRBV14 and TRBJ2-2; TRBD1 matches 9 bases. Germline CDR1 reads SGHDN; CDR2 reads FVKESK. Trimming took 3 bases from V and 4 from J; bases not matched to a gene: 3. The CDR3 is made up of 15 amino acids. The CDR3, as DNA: TGTGCCAGCAGCCACGGACAGGGGTCCACCGGGGAGCTGTTTTTT. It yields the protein CASSHGQGSTGELFF.

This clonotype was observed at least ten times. CDR3 sequence (DNA): TGTGCCAGTAGCTTGGGCTACAGGGAAGGTGTCCCCTATAGCAATCAGCCCCAGCATTTT. Amino acids: CASSLGYREGVPYSNQPQHF. V is TRBV19 and J is TRBJ1-5, with D tentatively TRBD1 (6 bases). The CDR3 has 20 amino acids. V was clipped by 6 bases and J by 0 bases, with 27 bases between them. Germline-derived CDR1 and CDR2 are LNHDA and SQIVND (reference sequence).

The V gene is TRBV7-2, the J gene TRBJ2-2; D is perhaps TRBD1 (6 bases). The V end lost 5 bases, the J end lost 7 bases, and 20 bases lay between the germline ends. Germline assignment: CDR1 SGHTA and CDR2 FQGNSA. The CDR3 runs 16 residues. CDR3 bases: TGTGCCAGCAGCATCCTCGGAGCAGGGGCCGGCGGGGAGCTGTTTTTT. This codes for CASSILGAGAGGELFF. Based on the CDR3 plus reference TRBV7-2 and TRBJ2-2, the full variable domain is GAGVSQSPSNKVTEKGKDVELRCDPISGHTALYWYRQSLGQGLEFLIYFQGNSAPDKSGLPSDRFSAERTGGSVSTLTIQRTQQEDSAVYLCASSILGAGAGGELFFGEGSRLTVL.

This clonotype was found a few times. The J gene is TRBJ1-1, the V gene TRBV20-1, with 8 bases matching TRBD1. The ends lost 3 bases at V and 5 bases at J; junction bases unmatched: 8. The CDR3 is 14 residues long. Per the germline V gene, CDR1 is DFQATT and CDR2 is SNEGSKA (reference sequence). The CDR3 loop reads CSASHWTGRTEAFF. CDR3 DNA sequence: TGCAGTGCTAGCCATTGGACAGGGCGAACTGAAGCTTTCTTT.

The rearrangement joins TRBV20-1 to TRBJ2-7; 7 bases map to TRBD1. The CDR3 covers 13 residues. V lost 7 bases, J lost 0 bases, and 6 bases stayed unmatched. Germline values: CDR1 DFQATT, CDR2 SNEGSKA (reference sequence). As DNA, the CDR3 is TGCAGTGGGGCCGGGACAGCCTCCTACGAGCAGTACTTC. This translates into CSGAGTASYEQYF.

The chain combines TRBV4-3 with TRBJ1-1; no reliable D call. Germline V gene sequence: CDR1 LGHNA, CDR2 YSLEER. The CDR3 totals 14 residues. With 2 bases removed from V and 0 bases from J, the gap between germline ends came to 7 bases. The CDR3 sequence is CASSQFQLNTEAFF. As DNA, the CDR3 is TGCGCCAGCAGCCAATTCCAGCTGAACACTGAAGCTTTCTTT.

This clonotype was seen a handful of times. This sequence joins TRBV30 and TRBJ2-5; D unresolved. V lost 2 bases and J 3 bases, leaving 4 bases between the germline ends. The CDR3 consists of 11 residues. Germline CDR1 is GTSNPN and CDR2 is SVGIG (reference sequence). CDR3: CAWSQKETQYF. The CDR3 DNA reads TGTGCCTGGAGTCAGAAAGAGACCCAGTACTTC. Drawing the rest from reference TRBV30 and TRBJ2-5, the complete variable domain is SQTIHQWPATLVQPVGSPLSLECTVEGTSNPNLYWYRQAAGRGLQLLFYSVGIGQISSEVPQNLSASRPQDRQFILSSKKLLLSDSGFYLCAWSQKETQYFGPGTRLLVL.

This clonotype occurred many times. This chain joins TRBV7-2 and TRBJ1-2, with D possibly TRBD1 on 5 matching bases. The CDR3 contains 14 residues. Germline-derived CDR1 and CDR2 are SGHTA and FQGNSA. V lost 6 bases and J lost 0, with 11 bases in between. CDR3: CASRSGRANYGYTF. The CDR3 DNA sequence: TGTGCCAGCAGATCGGGACGGGCTAACTATGGCTACACCTTC.

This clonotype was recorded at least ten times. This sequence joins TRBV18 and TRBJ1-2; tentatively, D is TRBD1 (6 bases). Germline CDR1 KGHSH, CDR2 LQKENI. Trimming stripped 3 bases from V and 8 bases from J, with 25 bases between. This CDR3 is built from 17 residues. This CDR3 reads CASSPTSSGASLEGYTF. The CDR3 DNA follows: TGTGCCAGCTCACCGACTTCCTCAGGGGCGTCCTTAGAGGGCTACACCTTC. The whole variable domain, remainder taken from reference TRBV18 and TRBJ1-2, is NAGVMQNPRHLVRRRGQEARLRCSPMKGHSHVYWYRQLPEEGLKFMVYLQKENIIDESGMPKERFSAEFPKEGPSILRIQQVVRGDSAAYFCASSPTSSGASLEGYTFGSGTRLTVV.

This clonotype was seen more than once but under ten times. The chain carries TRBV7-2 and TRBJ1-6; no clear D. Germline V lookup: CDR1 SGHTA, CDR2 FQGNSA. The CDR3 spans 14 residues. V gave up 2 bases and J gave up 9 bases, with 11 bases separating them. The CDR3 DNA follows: TGTGCCAGCAGCTTAAGAGGGTTGTTTTCACCCCTCCACTTT. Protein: CASSLRGLFSPLHF.